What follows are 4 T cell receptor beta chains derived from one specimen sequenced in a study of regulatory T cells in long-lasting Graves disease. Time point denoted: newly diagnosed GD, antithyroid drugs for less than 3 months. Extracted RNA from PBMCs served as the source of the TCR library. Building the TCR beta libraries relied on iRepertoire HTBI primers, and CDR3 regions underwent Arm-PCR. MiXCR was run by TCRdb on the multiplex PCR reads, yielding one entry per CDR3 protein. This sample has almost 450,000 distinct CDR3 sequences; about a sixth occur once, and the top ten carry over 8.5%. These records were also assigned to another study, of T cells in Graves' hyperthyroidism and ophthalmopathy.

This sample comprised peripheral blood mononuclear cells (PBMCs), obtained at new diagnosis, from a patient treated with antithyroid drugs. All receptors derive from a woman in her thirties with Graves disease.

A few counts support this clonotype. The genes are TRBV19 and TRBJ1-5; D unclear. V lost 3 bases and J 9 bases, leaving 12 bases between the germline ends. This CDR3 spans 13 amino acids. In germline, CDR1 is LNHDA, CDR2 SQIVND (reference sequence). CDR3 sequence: CASSIKGGMPQHF. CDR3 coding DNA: TGTGCCAGTAGTATCAAGGGAGGAATGCCCCAGCATTTT.

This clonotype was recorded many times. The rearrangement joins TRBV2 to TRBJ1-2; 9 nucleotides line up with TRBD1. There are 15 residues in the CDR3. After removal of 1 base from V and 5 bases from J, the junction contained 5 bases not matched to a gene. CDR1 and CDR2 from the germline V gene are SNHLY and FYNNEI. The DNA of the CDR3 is TGTGCCAGCAGTGAAGACCGGGACAGGGAATATGGCTACACCTTC. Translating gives CASSEDRDREYGYTF.

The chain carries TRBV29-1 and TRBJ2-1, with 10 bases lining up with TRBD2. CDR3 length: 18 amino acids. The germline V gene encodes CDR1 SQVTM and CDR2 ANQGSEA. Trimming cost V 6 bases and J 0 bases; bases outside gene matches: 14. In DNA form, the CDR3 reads TGCAGCGTCGCCGGAGTTAGCGGGAGGCATCCCTCCTACAATGAGCAGTTCTTC. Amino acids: CSVAGVSGRHPSYNEQFF.

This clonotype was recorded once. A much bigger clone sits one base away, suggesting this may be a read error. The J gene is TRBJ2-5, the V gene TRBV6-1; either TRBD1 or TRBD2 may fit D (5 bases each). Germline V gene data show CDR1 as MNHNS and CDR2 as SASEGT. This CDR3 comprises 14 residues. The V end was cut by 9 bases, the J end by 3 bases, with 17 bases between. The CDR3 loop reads CASAQGRLKETQYF. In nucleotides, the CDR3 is TGTGCCAGTGCGCAGGGACGCCTAAAAGAGACCCAGTACTTC.